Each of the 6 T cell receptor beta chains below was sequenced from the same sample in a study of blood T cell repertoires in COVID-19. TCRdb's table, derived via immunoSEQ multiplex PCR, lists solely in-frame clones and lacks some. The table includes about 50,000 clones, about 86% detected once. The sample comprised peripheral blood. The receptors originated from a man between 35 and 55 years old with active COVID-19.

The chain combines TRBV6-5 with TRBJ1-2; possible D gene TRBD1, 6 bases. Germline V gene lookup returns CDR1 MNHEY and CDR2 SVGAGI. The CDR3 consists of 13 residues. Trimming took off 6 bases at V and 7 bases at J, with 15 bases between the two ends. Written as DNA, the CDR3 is TGTGCCAGCAGCTCCCGGACAGTTGTTGGCTACACCTTC. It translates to CASSSRTVVGYTF.

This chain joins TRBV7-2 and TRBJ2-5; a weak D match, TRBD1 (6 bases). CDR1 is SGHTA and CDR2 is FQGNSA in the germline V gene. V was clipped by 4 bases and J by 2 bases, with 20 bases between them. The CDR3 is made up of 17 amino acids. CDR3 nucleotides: TGTGCCAGCAGCTCCCCTCTACCCGCAGGGGTACAAGAGACCCAGTACTTC. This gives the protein CASSSPLPAGVQETQYF. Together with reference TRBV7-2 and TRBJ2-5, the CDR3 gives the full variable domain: GAGVSQSPSNKVTEKGKDVELRCDPISGHTALYWYRQSLGQGLEFLIYFQGNSAPDKSGLPSDRFSAERTGGSVSTLTIQRTQQEDSAVYLCASSSPLPAGVQETQYFGPGTRLLVL.

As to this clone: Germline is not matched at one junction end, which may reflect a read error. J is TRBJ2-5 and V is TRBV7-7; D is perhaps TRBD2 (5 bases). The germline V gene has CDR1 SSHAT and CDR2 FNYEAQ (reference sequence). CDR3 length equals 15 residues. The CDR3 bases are TGTGCTAGCAGCTCCGTAGAGGGCCTCCGAGAGACCCAGTACTTC. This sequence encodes CASSSVEGLRETQYF. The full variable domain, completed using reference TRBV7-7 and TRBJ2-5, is GAGVSQSPRYKVTKRGQDVTLRCDPISSHATLYWYQQALGQGPEFLTYFNYEAQPDKSGLPSDRFSAERPEGSISTLTIQRTEQRDSAMYRCASSSVEGLRETQYFGPGTRLLVL.

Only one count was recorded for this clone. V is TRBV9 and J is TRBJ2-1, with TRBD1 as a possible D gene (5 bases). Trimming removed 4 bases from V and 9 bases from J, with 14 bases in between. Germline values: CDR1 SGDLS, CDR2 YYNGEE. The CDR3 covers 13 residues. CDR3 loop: CASSPPRGSEQFF. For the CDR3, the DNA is TGTGCCAGCAGCCCCCCTAGGGGTAGTGAGCAGTTCTTC. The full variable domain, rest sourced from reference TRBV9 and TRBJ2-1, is DSGVTQTPKHLITATGQRVTLRCSPRSGDLSVYWYQQSLDQGLQFLIQYYNGEERAKGNILERFSAQQFPDLHSELNLSSLELGDSALYFCASSPPRGSEQFFGPGTRLTVL.

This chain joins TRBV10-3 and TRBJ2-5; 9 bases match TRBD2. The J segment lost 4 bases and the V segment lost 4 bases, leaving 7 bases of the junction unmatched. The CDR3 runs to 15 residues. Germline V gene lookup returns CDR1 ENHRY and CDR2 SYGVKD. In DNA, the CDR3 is TGTGCCATCAGTGGCGGGGGGGAGGGGACAGAGACCCAGTACTTC. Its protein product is CAISGGGEGTETQYF.

The CDR3 region has the DNA TGTGCCAGCAGCTCTCGACTAGCGGGGAGCAATGAGCAGTTCTTC. Translated: CASSSRLAGSNEQFF. This chain connects TRBV7-9 to TRBJ2-1; 11 nucleotides align to TRBD2. This CDR3 has 15 amino acids. CDR1 is SEHNR and CDR2 is FQNEAQ in the germline V gene (reference sequence). Trimming cost V 4 bases and J 6 bases; bases outside gene matches: 5.